This T cell receptor (beta chain) was recovered during a study of identical twins. Overall study findings and caveats: Models underestimated how often monozygotic twins shared out-of-frame TCR alpha.

This clonotype came up a few times. Its cognate antigen is unknown. A template switching step contributed a universal primer site, while unique molecular identifiers were present in the cDNA. TCRdb ran MiXCR on the 5' RACE reads and lists one entry per CDR3 protein. The sample has 240,000 or so distinct CDR3 sequences, roughly 7% seen once; the top ten hold more than 3%. Germline CDR1 reads DFQATT; CDR2 reads SNEGSKA (reference sequence). V was clipped by 5 bases and J by 2 bases; unmatched bases: 5. The CDR3 sequence is 13 residues long. The data were also submitted as part of a second study, on yellow fever vaccine responses in identical twins. As reported in that work: Twins' T cell vaccine responses reportedly looked partly convergent, partly personalized.

The TCR comes from a woman between 18 and 30 years old in good health. This sequence joins TRBV20-1 and TRBJ2-7, with 8 nucleotides matching TRBD2. Material for sequencing was memory (CD45RO+) T cells sorted from blood. CDR3 region: CSAETSEPYEQYF. The CDR3 nucleotides read TGCAGTGCTGAGACTAGCGAGCCCTACGAGCAGTACTTC.